Listed below are T cell receptor beta chains from one sample, sequenced in a study of naive CD8 T cells in extremely preterm neonates. Sequencing was performed with immunoSEQ multiplex PCR; in TCRdb, only in-frame clones are kept and a portion is missing. The sample contains around 5,000 clones, around 97% of which appear only once. Input material: naive CD8+ T cells from cord blood. Receptors originate from a newborn in good health. CDR3s include the opening cysteine and the closing phenylalanine or tryptophan. The order of the fields is D gene, V gene, J gene, clone size, CDR3 protein, CDR3 DNA. D genes are given only for firm matches. Only some rows state a clone size, as once, few, many or a class for expanded clones.

.,TRBV5-3,TRBJ1-5,.,CARSLSSQPQHF,TGTGCCAGAAGCTTGTCCAGTCAGCCCCAGCATTTT
.,TRBV14,TRBJ2-7,.,CASSLSPYEQYF,TGTGCCAGCAGTCTTTCTCCCTACGAGCAGTACTTC
.,TRBV11-3,TRBJ2-7,.,CASSFLDTSYEQYF,TGTGCCAGCAGCTTCTTGGACACTTCCTACGAGCAGTACTTC
.,TRBV4-3,TRBJ1-2,.,CASSQADINYGYTF,TGCGCCAGCAGCCAAGCCGACATTAACTATGGCTACACCTTC
TRBD1,TRBV5-1,TRBJ2-1,once,CASSWTGSDEQFF,TGCGCCAGCAGCTGGACAGGGTCGGATGAGCAGTTCTTC
.,TRBV5-5,TRBJ1-1,.,CASSLVGATEAFF,TGTGCCAGCAGCTTGGTAGGGGCAACTGAAGCTTTCTTT
TRBD2,TRBV7-6,TRBJ2-7,.,CASSLGLASSYEQYF,TGTGCCAGCAGCTTAGGACTAGCGAGCTCCTACGAGCAGTACTTC
.,TRBV30,TRBJ2-7,.,CAWSVRSSYEQYF,TGTGCCTGGAGTGTACGCAGCTCCTACGAGCAGTACTTC
TRBD2,TRBV4-3,TRBJ2-3,.,CASSLSSGGRDTQYF,TGCGCCAGCAGCCTGAGCAGCGGGGGGAGGGATACGCAGTATTTT
.,TRBV27,TRBJ1-5,.,CASSLQGNQPQHF,TGTGCCAGCAGTTTACAGGGCAATCAGCCCCAGCATTTT
TRBD2,TRBV11-2,TRBJ2-3,.,CASSLFGTSGGLRTDTQYF,TGTGCCAGCAGCTTGTTTGGAACTAGCGGGGGCCTCCGCACAGATACGCAGTATTTT
TRBD1,TRBV15,TRBJ1-2,.,CATSSRKTGGYYGYTF,TGTGCCACCAGCAGCCGAAAGACAGGGGGCTACTATGGCTACACCTTC
TRBD2,TRBV10-3,TRBJ2-1,once,CAISESSGGSYNEQFF,TGTGCCATCAGTGAGTCTAGCGGGGGCTCCTACAATGAGCAGTTCTTC
TRBD2,TRBV13,TRBJ2-1,.,CASSLSSGSHNEQFF,TGTGCCAGCAGCTTAAGTAGCGGGAGCCACAATGAGCAGTTCTTC